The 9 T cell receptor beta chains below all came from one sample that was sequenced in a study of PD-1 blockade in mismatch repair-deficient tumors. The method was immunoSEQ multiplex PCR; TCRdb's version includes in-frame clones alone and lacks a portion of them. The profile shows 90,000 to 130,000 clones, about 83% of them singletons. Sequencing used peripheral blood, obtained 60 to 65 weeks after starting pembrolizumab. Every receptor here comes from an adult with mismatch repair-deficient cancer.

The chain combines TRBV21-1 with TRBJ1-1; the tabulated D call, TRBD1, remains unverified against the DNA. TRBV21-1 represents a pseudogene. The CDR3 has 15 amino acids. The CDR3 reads CASSKARGSNTEAFF. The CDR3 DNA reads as TGTGCCAGCAGCAAAGCAAGGGGCTCGAACACTGAAGCTTTCTTT.

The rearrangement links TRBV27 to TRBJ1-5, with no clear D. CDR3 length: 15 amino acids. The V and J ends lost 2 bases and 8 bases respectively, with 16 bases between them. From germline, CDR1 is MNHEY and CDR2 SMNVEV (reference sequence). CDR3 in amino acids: CASSLQPGLREPQHF. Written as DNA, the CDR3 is TGTGCCAGCAGTTTACAACCCGGGCTAAGGGAGCCCCAGCATTTT.

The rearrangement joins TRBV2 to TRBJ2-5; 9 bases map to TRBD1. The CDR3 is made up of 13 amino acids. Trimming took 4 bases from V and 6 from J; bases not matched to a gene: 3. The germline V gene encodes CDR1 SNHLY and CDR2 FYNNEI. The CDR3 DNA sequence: TGTGCCAGCAGTGGACAGGGGGAGCAGACCCAGTACTTC. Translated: CASSGQGEQTQYF.

In DNA form, the CDR3 reads TGTGCCAGCAGCTTAAGCAGGACCATACTCTACGAGCAGTACTTC. This encodes CASSLSRTILYEQYF. This chain connects TRBV11-2 to TRBJ2-7; no clear D gene. The V end lost 2 bases, the J end lost 3 bases, and 14 bases lay between the germline ends. CDR1 is SGHAT and CDR2 is FQNNGV in the germline V gene. The CDR3 loop spans 15 amino acids.

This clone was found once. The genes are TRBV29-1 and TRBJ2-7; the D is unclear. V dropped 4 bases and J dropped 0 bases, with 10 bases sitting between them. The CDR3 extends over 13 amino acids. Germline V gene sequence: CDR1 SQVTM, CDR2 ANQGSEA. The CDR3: CSVAVVSSYEQYF. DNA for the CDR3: TGCAGCGTTGCCGTAGTCAGCTCCTACGAGCAGTACTTC.

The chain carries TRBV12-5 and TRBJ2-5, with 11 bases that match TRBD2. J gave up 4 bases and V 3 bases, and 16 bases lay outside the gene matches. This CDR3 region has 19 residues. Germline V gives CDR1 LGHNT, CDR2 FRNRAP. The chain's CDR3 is CASGLTPRLAGKDGETQYF. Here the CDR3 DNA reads TGTGCTAGTGGTTTAACCCCGAGACTAGCGGGAAAGGATGGAGAGACCCAGTACTTC.

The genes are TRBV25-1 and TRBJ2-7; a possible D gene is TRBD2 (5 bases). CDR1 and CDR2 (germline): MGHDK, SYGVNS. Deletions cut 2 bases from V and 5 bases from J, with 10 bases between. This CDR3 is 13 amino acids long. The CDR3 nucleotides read TGTGCCAGCAGTGAAGGGTCGAGGGACGAGCAGTACTTC. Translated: CASSEGSRDEQYF.

CDR3 loop: CASTRTSDSYEQYF. CDR3 nucleotides: TGTGCCAGCACCCGGACGTCCGACTCCTACGAGCAGTACTTC. The chain has TRBV9 and TRBJ2-7, with D uncertain. Trimming left V 6 bases short and J 0 bases short, with 13 bases between. This CDR3 comprises 14 residues. Per germline, CDR1 SGDLS and CDR2 YYNGEE.

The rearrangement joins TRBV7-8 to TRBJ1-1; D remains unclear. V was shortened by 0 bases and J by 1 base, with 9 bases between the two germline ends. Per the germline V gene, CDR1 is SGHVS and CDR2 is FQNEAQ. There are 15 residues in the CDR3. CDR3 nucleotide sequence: TGTGCCAGCAGCTTAGCGCTATACGGGAACACTGAAGCTTTCTTT. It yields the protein CASSLALYGNTEAFF.